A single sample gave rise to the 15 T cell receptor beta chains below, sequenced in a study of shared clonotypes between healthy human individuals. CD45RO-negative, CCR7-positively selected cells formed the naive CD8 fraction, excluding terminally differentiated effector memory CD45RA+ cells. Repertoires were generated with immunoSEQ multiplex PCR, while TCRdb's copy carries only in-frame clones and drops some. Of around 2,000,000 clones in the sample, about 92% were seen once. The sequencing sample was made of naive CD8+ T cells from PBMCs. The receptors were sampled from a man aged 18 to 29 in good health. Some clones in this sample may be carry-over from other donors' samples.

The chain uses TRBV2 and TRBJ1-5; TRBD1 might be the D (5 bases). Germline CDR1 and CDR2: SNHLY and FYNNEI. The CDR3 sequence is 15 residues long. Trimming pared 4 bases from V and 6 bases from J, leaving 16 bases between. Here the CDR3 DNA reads TGTGCCAGCAGTGGGGGGACGGTTCCCGGTCAGCCCCAGCATTTT. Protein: CASSGGTVPGQPQHF.

The CDR3 reads CSVRGGRETQYF. The CDR3 DNA sequence: TGCAGCGTTCGGGGGGGTCGAGAGACCCAGTACTTC. The chain couples TRBV29-1 to TRBJ2-5, with 8 nucleotides matching TRBD2. Germline V gene lookup returns CDR1 SQVTM and CDR2 ANQGSEA. The CDR3 runs 12 residues. V was clipped by 5 bases and J by 4 bases; unmatched bases: 3.

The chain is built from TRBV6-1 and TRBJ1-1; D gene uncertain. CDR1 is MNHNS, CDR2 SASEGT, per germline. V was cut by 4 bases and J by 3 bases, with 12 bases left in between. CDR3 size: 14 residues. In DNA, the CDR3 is TGTGCCAGCAGTGCCTCAGGATGGCACACTGAAGCTTTCTTT. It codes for CASSASGWHTEAFF.

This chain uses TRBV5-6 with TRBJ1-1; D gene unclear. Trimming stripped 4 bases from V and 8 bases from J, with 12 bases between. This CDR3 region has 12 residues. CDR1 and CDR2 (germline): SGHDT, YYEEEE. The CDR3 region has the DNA TGTGCCAGCAGCACCGGACCCGGGGAAGCTTTCTTT. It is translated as CASSTGPGEAFF.

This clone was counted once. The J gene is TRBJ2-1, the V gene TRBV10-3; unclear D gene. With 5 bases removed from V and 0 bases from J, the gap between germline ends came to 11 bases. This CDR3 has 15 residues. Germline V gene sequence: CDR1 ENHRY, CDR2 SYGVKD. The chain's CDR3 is CAISLDSSSYNEQFF. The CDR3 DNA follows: TGTGCCATCAGTCTTGACTCGAGCTCCTACAATGAGCAGTTCTTC.

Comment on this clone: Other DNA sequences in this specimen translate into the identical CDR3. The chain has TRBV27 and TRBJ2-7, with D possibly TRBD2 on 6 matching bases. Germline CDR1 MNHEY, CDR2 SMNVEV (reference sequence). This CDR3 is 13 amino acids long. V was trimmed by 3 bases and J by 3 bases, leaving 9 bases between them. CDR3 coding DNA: TGTGCCAGCAGTTTCGGGAGAAACTACGAGCAGTACTTC. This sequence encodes CASSFGRNYEQYF.

CDR3 DNA: TGTGCCAGCAGCTATTTGACAGGGACCCAGTACTTC. Translated, it gives CASSYLTGTQYF. This chain connects TRBV7-2 to TRBJ2-5; maybe TRBD1 (6 bases). The CDR3 extends over 12 amino acids. V lost 4 bases and J 7 bases, leaving 10 bases between the germline ends. Germline-derived CDR1 and CDR2 are SGHTA and FQGNSA. The full variable domain, rest sourced from reference TRBV7-2 and TRBJ2-5, is GAGVSQSPSNKVTEKGKDVELRCDPISGHTALYWYRQSLGQGLEFLIYFQGNSAPDKSGLPSDRFSAERTGGSVSTLTIQRTQQEDSAVYLCASSYLTGTQYFGPGTRLLVL.

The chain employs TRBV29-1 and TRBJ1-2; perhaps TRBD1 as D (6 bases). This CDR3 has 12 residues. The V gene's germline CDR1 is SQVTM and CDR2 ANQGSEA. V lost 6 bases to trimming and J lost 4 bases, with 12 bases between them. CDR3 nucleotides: TGCAGCGTGGGGGGGGACACCTATGGCTACACCTTC. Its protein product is CSVGGDTYGYTF.

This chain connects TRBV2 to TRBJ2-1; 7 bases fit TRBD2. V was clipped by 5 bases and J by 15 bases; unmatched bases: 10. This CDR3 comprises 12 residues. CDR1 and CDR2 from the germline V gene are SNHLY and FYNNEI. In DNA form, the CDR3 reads TGTGCCAGCAGTCCTACTAGCGCCCAGGGGTTCTTC. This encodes CASSPTSAQGFF.

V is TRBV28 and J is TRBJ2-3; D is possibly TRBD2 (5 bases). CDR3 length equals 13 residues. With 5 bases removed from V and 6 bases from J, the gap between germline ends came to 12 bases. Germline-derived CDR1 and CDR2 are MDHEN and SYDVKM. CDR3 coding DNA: TGTGCCAGCAGTCCCTCCGAGCGGGATACGCAGTATTTT. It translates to CASSPSERDTQYF. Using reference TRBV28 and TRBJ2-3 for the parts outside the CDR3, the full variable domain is DVKVTQSSRYLVKRTGEKVFLECVQDMDHENMFWYRQDPGLGLRLIYFSYDVKMKEKGDIPEGYSVSREKKERFSLILESASTNQTSMYLCASSPSERDTQYFGPGTRLTVL.

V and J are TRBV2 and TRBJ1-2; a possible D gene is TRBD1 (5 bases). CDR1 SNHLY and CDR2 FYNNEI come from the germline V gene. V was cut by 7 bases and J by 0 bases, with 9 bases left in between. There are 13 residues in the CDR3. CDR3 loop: CASIDRANYGYTF. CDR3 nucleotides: TGTGCCAGCATAGACAGAGCTAACTATGGCTACACCTTC.

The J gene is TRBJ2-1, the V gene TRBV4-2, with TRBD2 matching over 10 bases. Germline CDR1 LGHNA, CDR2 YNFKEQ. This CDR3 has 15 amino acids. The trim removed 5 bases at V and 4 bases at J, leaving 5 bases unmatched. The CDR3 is CASSFGLADYNEQFF. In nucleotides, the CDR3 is TGTGCCAGCAGCTTTGGACTAGCGGATTACAATGAGCAGTTCTTC.

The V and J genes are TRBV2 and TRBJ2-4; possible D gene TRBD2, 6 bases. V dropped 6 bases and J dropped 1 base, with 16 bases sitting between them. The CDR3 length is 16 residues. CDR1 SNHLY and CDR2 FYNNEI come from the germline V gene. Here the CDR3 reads CASRPNSGPAKNIQYF. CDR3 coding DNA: TGTGCCAGCAGGCCTAATAGCGGACCGGCCAAAAACATTCAGTACTTC.

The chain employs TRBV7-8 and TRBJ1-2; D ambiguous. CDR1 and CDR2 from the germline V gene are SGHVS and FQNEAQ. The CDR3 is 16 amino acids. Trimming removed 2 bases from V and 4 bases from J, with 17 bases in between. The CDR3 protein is CASSLPSRLGIYGYTF. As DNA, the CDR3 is TGTGCCAGCAGCTTACCCTCGCGACTCGGCATCTATGGCTACACCTTC.

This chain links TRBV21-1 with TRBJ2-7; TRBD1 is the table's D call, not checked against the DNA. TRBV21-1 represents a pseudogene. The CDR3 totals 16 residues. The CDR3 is CASSNRGQEKSDEQYF. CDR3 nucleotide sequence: TGTGCCAGCAGCAACCGCGGACAGGAAAAATCCGACGAGCAGTACTTC.